These T cell receptor beta chains were read from a single sample in a study of blood T cell repertoires in COVID-19. Sequencing used immunoSEQ multiplex PCR; TCRdb keeps in-frame clones, though not all of them. This sample has 98,000 or so clones; about four fifths occur once, and the top ten carry about 4%. The sample consisted of peripheral blood. The receptors were gathered from a woman in her sixties or seventies with acute or convalescent COVID-19. Each CDR3 is given with its conserved first and last residue. The D gene is left open where the match is weak. Size is stated for part of the rows, as once, few or many counts, or as a class when the clone is expanded.

>TRBV5-1|TRBJ2-7|NA|NA
TGCGCCAGCAGCCAACAGGGAGAGGGCTACGAGCAGTACTTC
CASSQQGEGYEQYF
>TRBV6-5|TRBJ2-7|NA|NA
TGTGCCAGCAGGCCCTACGGCTACGAGCAGTACTTC
CASRPYGYEQYF
>TRBV28|TRBJ2-3|NA|NA
TGTGCCAGCAGTTCCATTGGCTCGAGCACAGATACGCAGTATTTT
CASSSIGSSTDTQYF
>TRBV28|TRBJ1-6|once|TRBD1
TGTGCCAGCAGAGCGGGGACAGGGAATTCACCCCTCCACTTT
CASRAGTGNSPLHF
>TRBV15|TRBJ2-1|NA|NA
TGTGCCACCAGCAGAGCGGCTTTTGGGGGGAGAGACAATGAGCAGTTCTTC
CATSRAAFGGRDNEQFF
>TRBV5-1|TRBJ2-2|few|NA
TGCGCCAGCAGCTCCTTATCCAACACCGGGGAGCTGTTTTTT
CASSSLSNTGELFF
>TRBV13|TRBJ2-3|NA|TRBD1
TGTGCCAGCAGCCCCATTAGACAGGGGAGTACAGATACGCAGTATTTT
CASSPIRQGSTDTQYF
>TRBV19|TRBJ1-3|once|TRBD1
TGTGCCAGTATTAAACAGGGGGCGAAAGGAAACACCATATATTTT
CASIKQGAKGNTIYF
>TRBV4-1|TRBJ1-6|NA|TRBD1
TGCGCCAGCAGCCAAGATCCCGGCCCGGGACAGGGCCATTCACCCCTCCACTTT
CASSQDPGPGQGHSPLHF
>TRBV7-9|TRBJ2-3|NA|NA
TGTGCCAGCAGCCCAAGCAGGGCCTTAAGCACAGATACGCAGTATTTT
CASSPSRALSTDTQYF
>TRBV28|TRBJ2-2|NA|NA
TGTGCCAGCCTCGAAGACACAGGGGGGGGACGAACCGGGGAGCTGTTTTTT
CASLEDTGGGRTGELFF
>TRBV15|TRBJ1-1|NA|TRBD1
TGTGCCACCAGCAGAAACAGGGGAATGAACACTGAAGCTTTCTTT
CATSRNRGMNTEAFF
>TRBV28|TRBJ2-1|NA|NA
TGTGCCAGCAGTGGGGAGAATCCCTCTCGGTCCCACAATGAGCAGTTCTTC
CASSGENPSRSHNEQFF
>TRBV28|TRBJ2-7|NA|TRBD1
TGTGCCAGCAGTTCCACCGGGACAGGGGCTTACGAGCAGTACTTC
CASSSTGTGAYEQYF
>TRBV6-1|TRBJ1-1|once|NA
TGTGCCAGCAGTGAAGGAGTTGGGCGTCGGACTGAAGCTTTCTTT
CASSEGVGRRTEAFF
>TRBV7-3|TRBJ2-6|NA|TRBD1
TGTGCCAGCAGCTTAATGGCCGGGACAGGGACCTCTGGGGCCAACGTCCTGACTTTC
CASSLMAGTGTSGANVLTF
>TRBV11-1|TRBJ1-2|NA|NA
TGTGCCAGCAGCTTAACTTCAGGTCCGAACTATGGCTACACCTTC
CASSLTSGPNYGYTF
>TRBV28|TRBJ1-4|NA|NA
TGTGCCAGCAGTCTACCCAGAGGGCGGGGACTGTTTTTT
CASSLPRGRGLFF
>TRBV6-5|TRBJ2-4|NA|NA
TGTGCCAGCATCGCGCGCGCCAAAAACATTCAGTACTTC
CASIARAKNIQYF
>TRBV6-1|TRBJ2-7|NA|NA
TGTGCCAGCAGTGAAGCGCAAACAGTTAGCTCCTACGAGCAGTACTTC
CASSEAQTVSSYEQYF
>TRBV5-1|TRBJ2-1|NA|TRBD2
TGCGCCAGCAGCTTCGGGACTAGCGGGATGGGTGAGCAGTTCTTC
CASSFGTSGMGEQFF
>TRBV2|TRBJ2-1|few|TRBD2
TGTGCCAGCAGTGCTACTAGCGGGAGGACAAGACAGTTCTTC
CASSATSGRTRQFF
>TRBV7-9|TRBJ1-1|NA|NA
TGTGCCAGCAGCTTTAGCACGAACACTGAAGCTTTCTTT
CASSFSTNTEAFF
>TRBV6-5|TRBJ2-1|NA|NA
TGTGCCAGCTGGCACCCCGTTCAGCGTAAGCAGTTCTTC
CASWHPVQRKQFF
>TRBV5-6|TRBJ2-7|NA|NA
TGTGCCAGCAGCTTTAGAGGATACGAGCAGTACTTC
CASSFRGYEQYF
>TRBV6-5|TRBJ2-1|NA|TRBD2
TGTGCCAGCACCCTCGGACTAGCGGGAGACAATGAGCAGTTCTTC
CASTLGLAGDNEQFF
>TRBV5-6|TRBJ1-1|NA|NA
TGTGCCAGCACCTTAGGGGCAGGGGTAGGAGGTGAAGCTTTCTTT
CASTLGAGVGGEAFF
>TRBV6-4|TRBJ2-2|NA|NA
TGTGCCACGCGACCCTCAGGGGAAAACACCGGGGAGCTGTTTTTT
CATRPSGENTGELFF
>TRBV4-2|TRBJ2-7|NA|TRBD1
TGTGCCAGCAGCCAAGTATTGACAGGGTACTCTGGCGAGCAGTACTTC
CASSQVLTGYSGEQYF
>TRBV10-3|TRBJ1-5|NA|NA
TGTGCCATCAGTGGGTCGATAGACAATCAGCCCCAGCATTTT
CAISGSIDNQPQHF
>TRBV4-1|TRBJ1-1|NA|TRBD1
TGCGCCAGCAGCCAAGACCACAGGGGGCTAGCAGGAACTGAAGCTTTCTTT
CASSQDHRGLAGTEAFF
>TRBV18|TRBJ1-6|NA|NA
TGTGCCAGCTCACCACCGTTGGAGAATTCACCCCTCCACTTT
CASSPPLENSPLHF
>TRBV14|TRBJ1-2|NA|NA
TGTGCCAGCAGCCCCGGTTCAGGGGTTCTAGGTGGCTACACCTTC
CASSPGSGVLGGYTF
>TRBV7-6|TRBJ1-1|NA|TRBD1
TGTGCCAGCAGTTCTAGACAGGGGGCAGAGACTGAAGCTTTCTTT
CASSSRQGAETEAFF
>TRBV10-2|TRBJ2-7|NA|TRBD2
TGCGCCACTGGACTAGCGGGCGACTACGAGCAGTACTTC
CATGLAGDYEQYF
>TRBV2|TRBJ1-4|NA|TRBD1
TGTGCCACACGGGACAGGGCTCAGGGAAAACTGTTTTTT
CATRDRAQGKLFF
>TRBV20-1|TRBJ2-5|once|NA
TGCAGTGCCTTGTCCTTTGAGACCCAGTACTTC
CSALSFETQYF
>TRBV2|TRBJ1-1|once|NA
TGTGCCAGCAGTGAAGCGCGGGGGTTGGGGAAGGGTTTCTTT
CASSEARGLGKGFF
>TRBV9|TRBJ2-5|few|TRBD2
TGTGCCAGCAGCGTAGGAGCGGGGGTCCAAGAGACCCAGTACTTC
CASSVGAGVQETQYF